A selection of T cell receptor beta chains follows, all from one sample in a study of cytomegalovirus exposure and HLA in healthy donors. Measured with immunoSEQ multiplex PCR; TCRdb has only the in-frame clones, and not every one. The table records under 130,000 clones, around 77% of them present only once. The sequencing input was PBMCs. These receptor sequences come from a woman aged 40 to 50 in good health and CMV-seropositive. The CDR3 runs from the conserved cysteine through the conserved F or W. The D gene is left open where the match is weak. Size is stated for part of the rows, as once, few or many counts, or as a class when the clone is expanded.

>-|TRBV11-2|TRBJ2-7|-
CASSLGAGPRAEQYF
TGTGCCAGCAGCTTAGGCGCGGGCCCTCGGGCTGAGCAGTACTTC
>TRBD1|TRBV5-1|TRBJ2-7|-
CASSSTGLSSYEQYF
TGCGCCAGCAGCTCGACAGGGTTGAGCTCCTACGAGCAGTACTTC
>TRBD1|TRBV11-2|TRBJ2-1|-
CASSTVPGQGNNEQFF
TGTGCCAGCAGCACTGTCCCGGGACAGGGAAACAATGAGCAGTTCTTC
>TRBD1|TRBV5-5|TRBJ2-2|-
CASSLRQGAYIPGELFF
TGTGCCAGCAGCCTGCGACAGGGGGCGTATATCCCCGGGGAGCTGTTTTTT
>TRBD1|TRBV19|TRBJ1-2|-
CASSSGTGDRYGYTF
TGTGCCAGTAGTTCCGGGACAGGGGACCGCTATGGCTACACCTTC
>TRBD1|TRBV4-1|TRBJ1-4|-
CASSIRGTVNEKLFF
TGCGCCAGCAGCATCCGTGGGACAGTTAATGAAAAACTGTTTTTT
>TRBD1|TRBV10-3|TRBJ1-2|-
CALSPTGVNGGYTF
TGTGCTCTCAGCCCGACAGGGGTAAATGGTGGCTACACCTTC
>TRBD1|TRBV4-1|TRBJ2-2|-
CASSHLPYGGQGAGELFF
TGCGCCAGCAGCCACCTCCCTTATGGGGGACAGGGGGCCGGGGAGCTGTTTTTT
>-|TRBV25-1|TRBJ2-3|-
CASSDYTSSTDTQYF
TGTGCCAGCAGTGACTATACTAGCAGCACAGATACGCAGTATTTT
>TRBD1|TRBV7-9|TRBJ1-2|-
CSSSSPGQRMVGYTF
TGTTCCAGCAGCTCCCCGGGACAGCGAATGGTTGGCTACACCTTC
>TRBD2|TRBV7-3|TRBJ2-1|-
CASSSGLAAYNEQFF
TGTGCCAGCAGCTCGGGACTAGCGGCCTACAATGAGCAGTTCTTC
>-|TRBV15|TRBJ2-5|-
CATSRARGERGETQYF
TGTGCCACCAGCAGAGCCAGGGGGGAGAGAGGAGAGACCCAGTACTTC
>TRBD1|TRBV19|TRBJ2-7|-
CASSNRDRDPYEQYF
TGTGCCAGTAGTAACCGGGACAGGGACCCCTACGAGCAGTACTTC
>TRBD2|TRBV28|TRBJ2-2|-
CASSLAHGGGTGELFF
TGTGCCAGCAGTCTAGCGCATGGCGGGGGCACCGGGGAGCTGTTTTTT
>-|TRBV7-2|TRBJ1-3|-
CASSLVSGRGNTIYF
TGTGCCAGCAGCTTAGTAAGTGGGCGCGGAAACACCATATATTTT
>-|TRBV7-2|TRBJ2-2|-
CASSLNAGSYTGELFF
TGTGCCAGCAGCTTAAATGCGGGGAGTTACACCGGGGAGCTGTTTTTT
>-|TRBV7-3|TRBJ1-1|-
CASRRDPFLNTEAFF
TGTGCCAGCAGGCGGGATCCTTTTTTGAACACTGAAGCTTTCTTT
>TRBD1|TRBV14|TRBJ2-1|-
CASSQETGAYNEQFF
TGTGCCAGCAGCCAAGAGACAGGGGCTTACAATGAGCAGTTCTTC
>-|TRBV5-6|TRBJ2-4|-
CASSSAWGLAKNIQYF
TGTGCCAGCAGTTCCGCGTGGGGACTAGCCAAAAACATTCAGTACTTC
>TRBD2|TRBV5-1|TRBJ2-1|once
CASQIAQGTTVNEQFF
TGCGCCAGCCAAATAGCGCAAGGGACTACAGTAAATGAGCAGTTCTTC
>-|TRBV27|TRBJ1-1|once
CASSWEMNTEAFF
TGTGCCAGCAGTTGGGAGATGAACACTGAAGCTTTCTTT
>-|TRBV9|TRBJ2-2|-
CASSTPRGASGNTGELFF
TGTGCCAGCAGCACCCCACGGGGGGCTAGCGGGAACACCGGGGAGCTGTTTTTT
>-|TRBV7-9|TRBJ2-7|once
CASSLTSGLVGKYF
TGTGCCAGCAGCCTCACCAGCGGGCTGGTTGGGAAGTACTTC
>TRBD2|TRBV4-2|TRBJ2-1|once
CASSPGLAQFF
TGTGCCAGCAGCCCCGGACTAGCGCAGTTCTTC
>-|TRBV5-4|TRBJ2-7|-
CASSLVGGYEQYF
TGTGCCAGCAGCTTGGTGGGCGGGTACGAGCAGTACTTC
>-|TRBV7-6|TRBJ2-1|once
CASSPSYNEQFF
TGTGCCAGCAGCCCGTCCTACAATGAGCAGTTCTTC
>-|TRBV27|TRBJ2-7|-
CASSPHRAYEQYF
TGTGCCAGCAGTCCGCATCGCGCCTACGAGCAGTACTTC
>-|TRBV28|TRBJ1-5|-
CASSLLTAINQPQHF
TGTGCCAGCAGTTTGTTGACAGCAATCAATCAGCCCCAGCATTTT
>TRBD1|TRBV5-1|TRBJ1-2|once
CASSSQGAVDGYTF
TGCGCCAGCAGCTCACAGGGGGCTGTCGATGGCTACACCTTC
>-|TRBV11-3|TRBJ2-7|-
CASSLDGAGQVYEQYF
TGTGCCAGCAGCTTAGATGGAGCAGGGCAAGTCTACGAGCAGTACTTC
>TRBD2|TRBV6-4|TRBJ2-1|-
CASSQGGTSGYNEQFF
TGTGCCAGCAGCCAGGGGGGGACTAGCGGGTACAATGAGCAGTTCTTC
>TRBD2|TRBV28|TRBJ2-7|-
CASSGTSGVYEQYF
TGTGCCAGCAGTGGGACTAGCGGGGTCTACGAGCAGTACTTC
>-|TRBV7-6|TRBJ2-7|-
CASSSRARDEQYF
TGTGCCAGCAGCTCCCGAGCGCGAGACGAGCAGTACTTC
>-|TRBV7-3|TRBJ1-6|-
CASSLSAGATLHF
TGTGCCAGCAGCTTATCTGCAGGGGCAACCCTCCACTTT
>-|TRBV28|TRBJ1-2|-
CASSLGGLLLCYTF
TGTGCCAGCAGCCTCGGAGGGCTTCTCCTTTGTTACACCTTC
>-|TRBV18|TRBJ2-7|-
CASSPSGVTYEQYF
TGTGCCAGCTCACCATCGGGAGTTACCTACGAGCAGTACTTC
>-|TRBV9|TRBJ2-7|-
CASSVTSGGPRSEQYF
TGTGCCAGCAGCGTAACCTCAGGCGGGCCCCGATCCGAGCAGTACTTC
>-|TRBV10-3|TRBJ2-3|-
CAISEWGEKSDTQYF
TGTGCCATCAGTGAGTGGGGAGAGAAGTCAGATACGCAGTATTTT
>-|TRBV28|TRBJ2-1|-
CASSSVLSEQFF
TGTGCCAGCAGTAGCGTTCTCAGTGAGCAGTTCTTC
>TRBD1|TRBV15|TRBJ2-2|-
CATRQGNTGELFF
TGTGCCACCCGACAGGGTAACACCGGGGAGCTGTTTTTT
>TRBD1|TRBV6-5|TRBJ2-3|-
CASSYSTGGYTDTQYF
TGTGCCAGCAGTTACTCGACAGGGGGTTACACAGATACGCAGTATTTT
>TRBD2|TRBV7-6|TRBJ2-1|few
CASSFRLAGGEQFF
TGTGCCAGCAGCTTTCGACTAGCTGGGGGTGAGCAGTTCTTC